The 4 T cell receptor beta chains presented below share a single source sample, sequenced in a study of cytomegalovirus exposure and HLA in healthy donors. PCR involved 60 Vbeta and 13 Jbeta primers. Sequencing was performed with immunoSEQ multiplex PCR; in TCRdb, only in-frame clones are kept and a portion is missing. The data contain some 90,000 clones, roughly 71% of them singletons. The sequencing sample was made of PBMCs. The receptors originated from a man aged 45 to 65 in good health and CMV-seronegative.

The genes are TRBV7-2 and TRBJ2-1; 12 bases match TRBD2. CDR1 is SGHTA and CDR2 is FQGNSA in the germline V gene. Trimming at V came to 5 bases and at J to 5 bases, leaving 4 bases not matched to a gene. CDR3 length: 15 residues. Here the CDR3 reads CASSPGLAGNNEQFF. CDR3 DNA sequence: TGTGCCAGCAGCCCAGGACTAGCGGGGAACAATGAGCAGTTCTTC.

The chain is built from TRBV5-1 and TRBJ1-3, with D unresolved. Trimming took off 5 bases at V and 4 bases at J, with 10 bases between the two ends. The CDR3 has 13 residues. Germline V gene lookup returns CDR1 SGHRS and CDR2 YFSETQ. CDR3 DNA sequence: TGCGCCAGCAGGATAGGGAGGGGAAACACCATATATTTT. Its translation: CASRIGRGNTIYF.

The chain carries TRBV5-1 and TRBJ1-6; D gene uncertain. The CDR3 has 13 amino acids. Trimming shortened V by 0 bases and J by 8 bases, and 6 bases separated the two germline ends. The germline CDR1 and CDR2 sequences are SGHRS and YFSETQ. The CDR3 loop is CASSLDSYSPLHF. DNA of the CDR3: TGCGCCAGCAGCTTGGACAGTTATTCACCCCTCCACTTT.

The rearrangement joins TRBV6-4 to TRBJ2-2; the match to TRBD1 covers 8 bases. The germline V gene encodes CDR1 MRHNA and CDR2 SNTAGT. This CDR3 comprises 14 residues. V shed 5 bases and J 6 bases; nucleotides not matched to a gene: 5. Written as DNA, the CDR3 is TGTGCCAGCAGTCCGGACAGGGCGTCCGGGGAGCTGTTTTTT. Residues: CASSPDRASGELFF.